Each of the 3 T cell receptor beta chains below was sequenced from the same sample in a study of PD-1 blockade in classical Hodgkin lymphoma. No patient escaped relapse after autologous stem cell transplantation, and brentuximab vedotin exposure varied. Produced via immunoSEQ multiplex PCR; TCRdb's table is partial and in-frame only. The data show 12,000 or so clones, approximately 85% seen once. Sequenced here: peripheral blood mononuclear cells (PBMCs), sampled at baseline. These TCRs come from a human donor with classical Hodgkin lymphoma.

The chain uses TRBV18 and TRBJ2-7, with 8 bases identical to TRBD1. CDR1 and CDR2 (germline): KGHSH, LQKENI. V gave up 6 bases and J gave up 3 bases; unmatched junction bases: 10. CDR3 length: 15 amino acids. The CDR3 coding sequence is TGTGCCAGCTCGCCAGCCGCCGGGACAGGCTACGAGCAGTACTTC. It codes for CASSPAAGTGYEQYF.

This clone was detected only once. The chain is built from TRBV5-1 and TRBJ1-1; 8 bases are a match to TRBD1. The CDR3 extends over 15 amino acids. CDR1 and CDR2 from the germline V gene are SGHRS and YFSETQ. The J segment lost 1 base and the V segment lost 3 bases, leaving 5 bases of the junction unmatched. The CDR3 spells CASSWGDRPNTEAFF. CDR3 nucleotide sequence: TGCGCCAGCAGCTGGGGGGACAGGCCGAACACTGAAGCTTTCTTT.

This clone was counted a few times. DNA of the CDR3: TGTGCCAGCAGCTTAGTACCGGGGGCCAGGGCCAAAAACATTCAGTACTTC. Amino acid sequence: CASSLVPGARAKNIQYF. This sequence joins TRBV11-2 and TRBJ2-4; D is possibly TRBD1 or TRBD2 (6 bases each). Trimming took off 1 base at V and 1 base at J, with 14 bases between the two ends. The CDR3 runs 17 residues. Germline CDR1 SGHAT, CDR2 FQNNGV. The whole variable domain, remainder taken from reference TRBV11-2 and TRBJ2-4, is EAGVAQSPRYKIIEKRQSVAFWCNPISGHATLYWYQQILGQGPKLLIQFQNNGVVDDSQLPKDRFSAERLKGVDSTLKIQPAKLEDSAVYLCASSLVPGARAKNIQYFGAGTRLSVL.